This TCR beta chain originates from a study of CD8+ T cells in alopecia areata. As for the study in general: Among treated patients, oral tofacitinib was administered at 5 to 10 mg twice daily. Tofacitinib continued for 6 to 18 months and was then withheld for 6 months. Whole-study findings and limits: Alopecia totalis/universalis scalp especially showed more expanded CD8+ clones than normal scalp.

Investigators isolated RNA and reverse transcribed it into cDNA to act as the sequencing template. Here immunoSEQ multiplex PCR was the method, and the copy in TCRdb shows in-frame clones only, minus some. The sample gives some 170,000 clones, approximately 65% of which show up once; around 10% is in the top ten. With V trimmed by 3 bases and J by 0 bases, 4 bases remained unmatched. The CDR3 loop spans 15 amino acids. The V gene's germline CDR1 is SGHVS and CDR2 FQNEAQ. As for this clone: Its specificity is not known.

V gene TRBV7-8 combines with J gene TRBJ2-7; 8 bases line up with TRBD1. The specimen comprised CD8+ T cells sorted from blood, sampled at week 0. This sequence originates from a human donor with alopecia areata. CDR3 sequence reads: CASSFRTGTSYEQYF. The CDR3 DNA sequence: TGTGCCAGCAGCTTTCGGACAGGGACCTCCTACGAGCAGTACTTC. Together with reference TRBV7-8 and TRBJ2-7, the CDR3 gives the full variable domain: GAGVSQSPRYKVAKRGQDVALRCDPISGHVSLFWYQQALGQGPEFLTYFQNEAQLDKSGLPSDRFFAERPEGSVSTLKIQRTQQEDSAVYLCASSFRTGTSYEQYFGPGTRLTVT.